This record looks at one T cell receptor beta chain sequence and its context. No antigen is known for it. CDR3 length equals 15 residues. The V gene's germline CDR1 is LNHDA and CDR2 SQIVND (reference sequence). Trimming stripped 2 bases from V and 0 bases from J, with 10 bases between. The record originates from a study of pediatric ulcerative colitis. Study context: Most patients had pancolitis, and two had left-sided colitis. General observations from the study: Blood-rectal clonal overlap within each person was significantly higher in ulcerative colitis patients than controls. Clonal expansions reduced rectal repertoire diversity in acute severe colitis.

Each sample received Survey-level depth of up to 500,000 reads. TCRdb's table, derived via immunoSEQ multiplex PCR, lists solely in-frame clones and lacks some. The repertoire holds 20,000 to 25,000 clones, approximately 71% seen once, with 7.8% in the top ten. Rectal tissue came from one to two pinch biopsies taken at colonoscopy. The source is a boy aged 5-17 years with severe ulcerative colitis. The chain employs TRBV19 and TRBJ1-2; tentative D call: TRBD1 (6 bases). Sequencing was carried out using gut tissue. Written as DNA, the CDR3 is TGTGCCAGTAGTATACGGGGGGCGTCTAACTATGGCTACACCTTC. Encoded protein: CASSIRGASNYGYTF.